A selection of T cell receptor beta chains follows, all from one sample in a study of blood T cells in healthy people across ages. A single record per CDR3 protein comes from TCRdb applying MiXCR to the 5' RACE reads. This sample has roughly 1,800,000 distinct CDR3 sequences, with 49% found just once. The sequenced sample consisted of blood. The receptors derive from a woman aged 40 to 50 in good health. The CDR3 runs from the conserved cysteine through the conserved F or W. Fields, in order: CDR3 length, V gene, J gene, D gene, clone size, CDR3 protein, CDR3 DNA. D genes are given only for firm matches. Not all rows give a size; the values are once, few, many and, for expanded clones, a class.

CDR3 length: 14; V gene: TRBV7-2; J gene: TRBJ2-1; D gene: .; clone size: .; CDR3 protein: CASSLETGTYEQFF; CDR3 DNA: TGTGCCAGCAGCTTAGAGACAGGCACCTATGAGCAGTTCTTC
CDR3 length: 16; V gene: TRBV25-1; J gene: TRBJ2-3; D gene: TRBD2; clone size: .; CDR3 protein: CASSEFDGGASDTQYF; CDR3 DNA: TGTGCCAGCAGTGAGTTCGACGGGGGGGCCTCAGATACGCAGTATTTT
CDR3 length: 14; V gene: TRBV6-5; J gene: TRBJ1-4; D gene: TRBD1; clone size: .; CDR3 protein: CASRGTGRGEKLFF; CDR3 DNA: TGTGCCAGCAGAGGGACAGGGAGGGGAGAAAAACTGTTTTTT
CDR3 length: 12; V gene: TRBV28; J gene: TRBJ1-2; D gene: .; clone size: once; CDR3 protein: CASGTFGYGYTF; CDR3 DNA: TGTGCCAGCGGGACCTTCGGCTATGGCTACACCTTC
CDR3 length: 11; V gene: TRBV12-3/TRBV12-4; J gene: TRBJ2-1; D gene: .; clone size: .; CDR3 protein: CASRRGREQFF; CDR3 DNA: TGTGCCAGCAGGAGGGGGAGAGAGCAGTTCTTC
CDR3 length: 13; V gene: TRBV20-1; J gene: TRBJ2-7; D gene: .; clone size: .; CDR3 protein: CSALPNSGYEQYF; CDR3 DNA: TGCAGTGCTCTCCCAAATAGCGGTTACGAGCAGTACTTC
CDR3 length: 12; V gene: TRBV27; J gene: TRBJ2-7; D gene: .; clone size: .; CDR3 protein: CASSPEGHEQYF; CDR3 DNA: TGTGCCAGCAGTCCGGAGGGCCACGAGCAGTACTTC
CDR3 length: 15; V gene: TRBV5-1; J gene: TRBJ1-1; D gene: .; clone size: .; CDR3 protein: CASSLDGHPNTEAFF; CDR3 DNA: TGCGCCAGCAGCTTGGATGGACACCCGAACACTGAAGCTTTCTTT
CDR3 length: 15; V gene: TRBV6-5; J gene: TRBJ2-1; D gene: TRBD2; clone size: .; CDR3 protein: CASSKTSFAYNEQFF; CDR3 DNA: TGTGCCAGCAGTAAGACTAGCTTCGCCTACAATGAGCAGTTCTTC
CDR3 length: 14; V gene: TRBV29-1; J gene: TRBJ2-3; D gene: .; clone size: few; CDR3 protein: CSVEGEAGADTQYF; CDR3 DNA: TGCAGCGTTGAAGGGGAGGCAGGCGCAGATACGCAGTATTTT
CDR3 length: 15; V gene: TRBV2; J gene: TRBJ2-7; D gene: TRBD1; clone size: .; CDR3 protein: CASSVMRTGTREQYF; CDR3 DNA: TGTGCCAGCAGTGTAATGAGGACAGGGACTCGCGAGCAGTACTTC
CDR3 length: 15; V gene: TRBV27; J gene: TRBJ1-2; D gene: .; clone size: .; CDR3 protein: CASSFTLTEPYGYTF; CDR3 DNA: TGTGCCAGCAGTTTTACCCTGACTGAGCCCTATGGCTACACCTTC
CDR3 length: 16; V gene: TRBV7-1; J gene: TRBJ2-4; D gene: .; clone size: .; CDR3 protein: CASSFDSSIAKNIQYF; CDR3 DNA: TGTGCCAGCAGCTTCGACAGTTCTATAGCCAAAAACATTCAGTACTTC
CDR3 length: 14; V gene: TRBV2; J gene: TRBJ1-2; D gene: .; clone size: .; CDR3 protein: CASSEPGWNYGYTF; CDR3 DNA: TGTGCCAGCAGTGAACCAGGGTGGAACTATGGCTACACCTTC
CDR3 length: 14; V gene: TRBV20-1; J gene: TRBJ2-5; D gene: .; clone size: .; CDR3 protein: CSARKEGLVETQYF; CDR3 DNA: TGCAGTGCTAGAAAGGAGGGGCTTGTTGAGACCCAGTACTTC
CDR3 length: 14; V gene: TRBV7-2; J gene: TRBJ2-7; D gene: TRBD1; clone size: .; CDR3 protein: CASSPRTGGHEQYF; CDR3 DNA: TGTGCCAGCAGCCCCAGGACAGGAGGCCACGAGCAGTACTTC
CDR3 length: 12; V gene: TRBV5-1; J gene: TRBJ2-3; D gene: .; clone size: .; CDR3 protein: CASSTLGDTQYF; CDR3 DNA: TGCGCCAGCAGCACCTTGGGAGATACGCAGTATTTT
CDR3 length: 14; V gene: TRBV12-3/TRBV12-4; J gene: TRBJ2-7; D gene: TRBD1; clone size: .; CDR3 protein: CASRESRGPYEQYF; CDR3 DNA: TGTGCCAGCCGGGAAAGCAGGGGGCCCTACGAGCAGTACTTC
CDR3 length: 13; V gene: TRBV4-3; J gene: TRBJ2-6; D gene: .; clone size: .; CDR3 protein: CASARSGANVLTF; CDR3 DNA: TGCGCCAGCGCCCGGTCTGGGGCCAACGTCCTGACTTTC
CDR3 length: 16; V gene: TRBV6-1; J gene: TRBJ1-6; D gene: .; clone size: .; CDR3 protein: CASAIDPENYNSPLHF; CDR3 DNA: TGTGCCAGCGCCATAGACCCAGAAAACTATAATTCACCCCTCCACTTT
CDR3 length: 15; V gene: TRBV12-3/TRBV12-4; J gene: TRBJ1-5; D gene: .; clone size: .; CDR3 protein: CASSLSLGGNQPQHF; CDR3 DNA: TGTGCCAGCAGTTTATCCCTGGGTGGCAATCAGCCCCAGCATTTT
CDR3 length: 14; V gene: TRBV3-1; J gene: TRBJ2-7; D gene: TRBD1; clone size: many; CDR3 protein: CASRPTGSSYEQYF; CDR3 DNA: TGTGCCAGCAGACCGACAGGGAGCTCCTACGAGCAGTACTTC
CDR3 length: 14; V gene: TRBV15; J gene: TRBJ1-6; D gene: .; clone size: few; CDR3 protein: CATSRETRDSPLHF; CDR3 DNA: TGTGCCACCAGCAGAGAAACGAGGGATTCACCCCTCCACTTT